This TCR beta chain was sequenced in a study of human T cells and chemical hapten exposure. Time point of the sample: patch test 2, 6 weeks after DPC sensitization. Treatment reported: therapeutic diphenylcyclopropenone sensitization with weekly scalp DPC. One entry per CDR3 protein results from TCRdb running MiXCR on the RACE reads. The table lists roughly 380,000 distinct CDR3 sequences, about 6.3% of them singletons. This CDR3 contains 14 residues. CDR1 and CDR2 from the germline V gene are MNHNS and SASEGT. Trimming shortened V by 4 bases and J by 0 bases, and 10 bases separated the two germline ends.

This clonotype was obtained from a woman aged 18 to 35 with alopecia areata. Some clones in this sample may be carry-over from other donors' samples. This specimen was whole blood, taken in connection with sensitization to the hapten diphenylcyclopropenone (DPC). The chain links TRBV6-1 to TRBJ2-7, with D tentatively TRBD2 (6 bases). The CDR3 region is CASSGEASSYEQYF. The DNA of the CDR3 is TGTGCCAGCAGTGGGGAGGCAAGCTCCTACGAGCAGTACTTC.